The rows below give T cell receptor beta chains drawn from one sample of a study of PD-L1 blockade in urothelial cancer. This table comes from immunoSEQ multiplex PCR, and its TCRdb copy is limited to in-frame clones, with some not included. The data show 35,000 to 45,000 clones, about 83% seen once. Sequences were derived from PBMCs, sampled around atezolizumab (anti-PD-L1) treatment. The receptors were sampled from a man in his sixties with urothelial cancer. The CDR3 runs from the conserved cysteine through the conserved F or W. The D gene is left open where the match is weak. Rows give clone size only sometimes, using once, few, many, or a class for an expanded clone.

J	V	D	size	CDR3	DNA
TRBJ2-2	TRBV19	TRBD1	few	CASIGTGEYTGELFF	TGTGCCAGTATAGGGACAGGGGAGTACACCGGGGAGCTGTTTTTT
TRBJ2-5	TRBV19	.	.	CASFNGDTSLQETQYF	TGTGCCAGTTTCAACGGGGACACGAGCCTACAAGAGACCCAGTACTTC
TRBJ1-1	TRBV30	.	.	CAWTAGVTEAFF	TGTGCCTGGACTGCGGGGGTCACTGAAGCTTTCTTT
TRBJ1-5	TRBV25-1	.	.	CASSESGLQPQHF	TGTGCCAGCAGTGAATCGGGTCTTCAGCCCCAGCATTTT
TRBJ1-1	TRBV2	.	.	CASSDLGHMNTEAFF	TGTGCCAGCAGTGACTTGGGACATATGAACACTGAAGCTTTCTTT
TRBJ2-1	TRBV6-6	.	.	CASSSPQGLFNEQFF	TGTGCCAGCAGTTCCCCCCAAGGACTTTTCAATGAGCAGTTCTTC
TRBJ1-6	TRBV4-3	.	.	CASSRGIALDSPLHF	TGCGCCAGCAGCCGAGGGATAGCTCTTGACTCACCCCTCCACTTT
TRBJ1-2	TRBV7-2	.	.	CASSLDTGFYGYTF	TGTGCCAGCAGCTTAGATACGGGTTTCTATGGCTACACCTTC
TRBJ1-4	TRBV5-4	TRBD1	once	CASSNAGTGATNEKLFF	TGTGCCAGCAGCAACGCCGGGACAGGGGCAACTAATGAAAAACTGTTTTTT
TRBJ2-5	TRBV20-1	.	.	CSATQETQYF	TGCAGTGCTACTCAAGAGACCCAGTACTTC
TRBJ2-5	TRBV5-8	.	once	CASSSWTPLSQYF	TGTGCCAGCAGCTCGTGGACTCCCCTGTCCCAGTACTTC
TRBJ2-7	TRBV4-2	.	few	CASSQVAMAESYEQYF	TGTGCCAGCAGCCAAGTGGCCATGGCGGAGAGCTACGAGCAGTACTTC
TRBJ1-2	TRBV7-8	TRBD1	.	CASSPRTGSLLGGYTF	TGTGCCAGCAGCCCGCGGACAGGTAGCCTTCTGGGTGGCTACACCTTC
TRBJ1-4	TRBV5-4	TRBD1	.	CASSGGGGQGAGRGKLFF	TGTGCCAGCAGCGGGGGCGGGGGACAGGGGGCCGGGAGAGGAAAACTGTTTTTT
TRBJ2-7	TRBV7-2	TRBD2	.	CASSSASGPSYEQYF	TGTGCCAGCAGCTCGGCTAGCGGGCCATCCTACGAGCAGTACTTC
TRBJ1-2	TRBV5-6	TRBD1	.	CASSQQGNYGYTF	TGTGCCAGCAGCCAACAGGGGAACTATGGCTACACCTTC
TRBJ2-5	TRBV7-9	TRBD1	.	CASSPGTGQETQYF	TGTGCCAGCAGCCCAGGGACAGGCCAAGAGACCCAGTACTTC
TRBJ1-1	TRBV5-4	.	.	CASSLGQDMNTEAFF	TGTGCCAGCAGCTTGGGACAGGATATGAACACTGAAGCTTTCTTT
TRBJ2-7	TRBV28	.	.	CASRPAQGYEQYF	TGTGCCAGCAGGCCCGCGCAGGGCTACGAGCAGTACTTC
TRBJ1-5	TRBV6-1	.	.	CASRVAQGNNQPQHF	TGTGCCAGCAGAGTGGCCCAGGGGAACAATCAGCCCCAGCATTTT
TRBJ1-5	TRBV6-1	.	.	CASSDDRTQPQHF	TGTGCCAGCAGTGATGACAGAACCCAGCCCCAGCATTTT
TRBJ1-6	TRBV5-6	.	.	CASSLGPEDAANSPLHF	TGTGCCAGCAGCTTGGGACCGGAGGACGCCGCCAATTCACCCCTCCACTTT
TRBJ2-2	TRBV7-9	.	.	CASSLDSATGELFF	TGTGCCAGCAGCCTGGACAGTGCCACCGGGGAGCTGTTTTTT
TRBJ2-1	TRBV10-1	TRBD2	.	CASSLAGESYNEQFF	TGCGCCAGCAGCTTAGCGGGAGAGTCCTACAATGAGCAGTTCTTC
TRBJ1-4	TRBV5-1	.	once	CASSLTGRAEKLFF	TGCGCCAGCAGCTTGACGGGCAGGGCTGAAAAACTGTTTTTT
TRBJ2-7	TRBV29-1	TRBD1	.	CSVSRDRRSEQYF	TGCAGCGTTAGCAGGGACAGGCGCTCCGAGCAGTACTTC
TRBJ2-7	TRBV2	TRBD1	few	CASRAPGTAYEQYF	TGTGCCAGCAGGGCACCCGGGACAGCCTACGAGCAGTACTTC
TRBJ2-1	TRBV5-6	TRBD1	.	CASRMTGGAYNEQFF	TGTGCCAGCAGAATGACAGGGGGCGCCTACAATGAGCAGTTCTTC
TRBJ2-2	TRBV13	TRBD1	.	CASSLSDRGTPSNTGELFF	TGTGCCAGCAGCTTATCAGACAGGGGTACACCTAGTAACACCGGGGAGCTGTTTTTT
TRBJ2-7	TRBV9	TRBD2	.	CASSPSGSGGREQYF	TGTGCCAGCAGCCCCTCGGGAAGCGGGGGTCGCGAGCAGTACTTC
TRBJ1-5	TRBV6-1	.	once	CASSESGGPFQPQHF	TGTGCCAGCAGTGAAAGTGGTGGGCCATTTCAGCCCCAGCATTTT
TRBJ2-2	TRBV30	.	.	CAWSAQTEPGELFF	TGTGCCTGGAGTGCCCAGACAGAGCCCGGGGAGCTGTTTTTT
TRBJ1-5	TRBV5-8	.	.	CASSLGWAGGNQPQHF	TGTGCCAGCAGCTTGGGATGGGCCGGTGGCAATCAGCCCCAGCATTTT
TRBJ1-2	TRBV4-3	TRBD1	.	CASSQGTGGNGYTF	TGCGCCAGCAGCCAGGGGACAGGGGGCAATGGCTACACCTTC
TRBJ1-5	TRBV19	.	once	CASSMTNSNQPQHF	TGTGCCAGTAGTATGACAAATAGCAATCAGCCCCAGCATTTT
TRBJ2-3	TRBV27	TRBD2	.	CASSWLAGDTDTQYF	TGTGCCAGCAGTTGGCTAGCGGGGGACACAGATACGCAGTATTTT
TRBJ1-4	TRBV6-5	.	few	CASSPDTSGSEKLFF	TGTGCCAGCAGCCCCGACACCTCAGGCAGTGAAAAACTGTTTTTT
TRBJ2-7	TRBV7-2	TRBD2	.	CASSLGLAGSFEQYF	TGTGCCAGCAGCTTAGGATTAGCGGGAAGTTTTGAGCAGTACTTC
TRBJ1-5	TRBV5-1	TRBD1	.	CASSLSDRERQPQHF	TGCGCCAGCAGCTTGTCCGACAGGGAAAGGCAGCCCCAGCATTTT
TRBJ2-5	TRBV25-1	.	.	CASRTLGKETQYF	TGTGCCAGCAGAACCCTCGGTAAAGAGACCCAGTACTTC
TRBJ2-2	TRBV11-1	TRBD1	.	CASSSTGTAQTGELFF	TGTGCCAGCAGCTCCACGGGGACAGCGCAGACCGGGGAGCTGTTTTTT
TRBJ2-7	TRBV2	.	.	CASSDRQAAWQYF	TGTGCCAGCAGTGATCGGCAGGCCGCTTGGCAGTACTTC
TRBJ2-1	TRBV29-1	.	.	CSARRGGAAYNEQFF	TGCAGCGCCAGACGAGGGGGGGCCGCCTACAATGAGCAGTTCTTC
TRBJ1-2	TRBV6-5	.	.	CASSRIFGQIYGYTF	TGTGCCAGCAGCCGAATATTTGGACAGATCTATGGCTACACCTTC
TRBJ1-5	TRBV19	TRBD1	.	CASSSPGTGGRSQPQHF	TGTGCCAGTAGCTCCCCCGGGACAGGGGGAAGGAGTCAGCCCCAGCATTTT
TRBJ2-2	TRBV28	TRBD2	few	CASTMSGGAIAGELFF	TGTGCCAGCACCATGAGCGGGGGGGCTATCGCCGGGGAGCTGTTTTTT
TRBJ2-7	TRBV29-1	TRBD2	.	CSATSGTYEQYF	TGCAGCGCAACTAGCGGGACCTACGAGCAGTACTTC
TRBJ1-4	TRBV7-2	TRBD1	.	CASSLEMTGAHEKLFF	TGTGCCAGCAGCTTAGAGATGACAGGGGCTCATGAAAAACTGTTTTTT
TRBJ1-4	TRBV6-6	.	.	CASSYGDSAREKLFF	TGTGCCAGCAGTTACGGGGACTCTGCTAGGGAAAAACTGTTTTTT
TRBJ1-5	TRBV10-3	.	.	CAISEGETGIGGNQPQHF	TGTGCCATCAGTGAGGGGGAAACAGGTATCGGGGGGAATCAGCCCCAGCATTTT
TRBJ1-1	TRBV10-2	.	.	CASSGIEGTEAFF	TGCGCCAGCAGTGGAATAGAGGGCACTGAAGCTTTCTTT
TRBJ1-2	TRBV29-1	.	.	CSGVREDGYTF	TGCAGCGGGGTCCGGGAGGATGGCTACACCTTC